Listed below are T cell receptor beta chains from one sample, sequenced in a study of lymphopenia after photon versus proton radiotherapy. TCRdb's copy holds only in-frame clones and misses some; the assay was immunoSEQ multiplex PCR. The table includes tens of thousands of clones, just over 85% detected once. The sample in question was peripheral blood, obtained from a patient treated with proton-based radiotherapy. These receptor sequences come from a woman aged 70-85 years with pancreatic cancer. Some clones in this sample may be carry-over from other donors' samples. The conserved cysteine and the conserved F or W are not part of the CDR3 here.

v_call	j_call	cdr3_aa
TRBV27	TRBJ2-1	ASSLMAYNEQF
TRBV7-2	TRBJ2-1	ASSLVGGWSYNEQF
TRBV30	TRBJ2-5	AWGQGPQETQY
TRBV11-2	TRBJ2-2	ASSGGTALNTGELF
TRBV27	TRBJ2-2	ASSLPAGAKTGELF
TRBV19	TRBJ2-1	ASSIVPRGQLSNEQF
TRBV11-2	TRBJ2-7	ASSLGPGLAKGEQY
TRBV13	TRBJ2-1	ASSLGGYNEQF
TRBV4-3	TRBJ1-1	ASSRNRVTDSVKNTEAF
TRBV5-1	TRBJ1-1	ASSPRENTEAF
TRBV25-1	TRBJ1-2	ASSKQGALGYT
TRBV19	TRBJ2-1	ASSKNPGSSYNEQF
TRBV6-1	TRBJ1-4	ASSELQGIRWEKLF
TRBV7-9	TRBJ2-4	ASSQARADAKNIQY
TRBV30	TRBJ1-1	AWSLRVNTEAF
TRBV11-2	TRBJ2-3	ASSLGMSTDTQY
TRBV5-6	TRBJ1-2	ASRWDRGRANYGYT
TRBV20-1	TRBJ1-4	SARDSEKLF
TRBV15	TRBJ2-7	ATSRDLGYEQY
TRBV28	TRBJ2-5	ASRLRTFQETQY
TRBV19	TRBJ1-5	ASSIVAGGDQPQH
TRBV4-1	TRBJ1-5	ASSQDAPRAGQPQH
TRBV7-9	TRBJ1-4	ASSSGGRGGKLF
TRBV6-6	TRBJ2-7	ASSLAGLSLEQY
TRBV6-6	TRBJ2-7	ASRVGQGQREQY
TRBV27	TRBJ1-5	ASSAEFNQPQH
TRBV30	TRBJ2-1	VWNRGGNEQF